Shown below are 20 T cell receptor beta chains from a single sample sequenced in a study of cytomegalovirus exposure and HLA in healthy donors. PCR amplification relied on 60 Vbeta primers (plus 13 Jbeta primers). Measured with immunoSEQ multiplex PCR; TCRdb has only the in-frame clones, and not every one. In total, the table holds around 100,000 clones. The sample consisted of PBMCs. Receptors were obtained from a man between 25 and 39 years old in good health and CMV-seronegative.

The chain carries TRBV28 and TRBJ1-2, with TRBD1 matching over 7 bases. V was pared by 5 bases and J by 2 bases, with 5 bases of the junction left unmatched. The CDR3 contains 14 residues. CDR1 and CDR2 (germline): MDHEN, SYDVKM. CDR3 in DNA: TGTGCCAGCAGTCCCGGGACAGCAAACTATGGCTACACCTTC. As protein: CASSPGTANYGYTF.

The CDR3: CASTLSHQGGPDSNQPQHF. The DNA for the CDR3 is TGTGCCAGTACCCTATCGCATCAGGGTGGTCCCGATAGCAATCAGCCCCAGCATTTT. The chain recombines TRBV19 with TRBJ1-5; D is possibly TRBD1 (5 bases). The CDR3 spans 19 residues. Trimming left V 7 bases short and J 0 bases short, with 25 bases between. CDR1 and CDR2 (germline): LNHDA, SQIVND (reference sequence). The whole variable domain, remainder taken from reference TRBV19 and TRBJ1-5, is DGGITQSPKYLFRKEGQNVTLSCEQNLNHDAMYWYRQDPGQGLRLIYYSQIVNDFQKGDIAEGYSVSREKKESFPLTVTSAQKNPTAFYLCASTLSHQGGPDSNQPQHFGDGTRLSIL.

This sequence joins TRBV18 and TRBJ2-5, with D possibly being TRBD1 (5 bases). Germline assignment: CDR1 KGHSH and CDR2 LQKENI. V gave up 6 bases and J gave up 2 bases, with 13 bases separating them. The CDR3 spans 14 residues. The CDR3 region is CASSPGAGQETQYF. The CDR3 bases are TGTGCCAGCTCCCCCGGCGCAGGGCAAGAGACCCAGTACTTC.

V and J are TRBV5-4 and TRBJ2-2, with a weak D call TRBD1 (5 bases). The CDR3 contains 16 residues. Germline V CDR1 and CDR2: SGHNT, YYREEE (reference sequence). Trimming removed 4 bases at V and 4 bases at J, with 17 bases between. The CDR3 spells CASSTATDRFTGELFF. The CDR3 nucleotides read TGTGCCAGCAGCACCGCCACCGACAGATTCACCGGGGAGCTGTTTTTT. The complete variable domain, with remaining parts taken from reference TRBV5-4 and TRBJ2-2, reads ETGVTQSPTHLIKTRGQQVTLRCSSQSGHNTVSWYQQALGQGPQFIFQYYREEENGRGNFPPRFSGLQFPNYSSELNVNALELDDSALYLCASSTATDRFTGELFFGEGSRLTVL.

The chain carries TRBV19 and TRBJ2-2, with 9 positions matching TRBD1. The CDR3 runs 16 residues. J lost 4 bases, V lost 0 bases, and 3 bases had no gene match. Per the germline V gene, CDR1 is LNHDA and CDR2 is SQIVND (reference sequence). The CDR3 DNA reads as TGTGCCAGTAGTATAGATACAGGGGGCAGCACCGGGGAGCTGTTTTTT. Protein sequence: CASSIDTGGSTGELFF.

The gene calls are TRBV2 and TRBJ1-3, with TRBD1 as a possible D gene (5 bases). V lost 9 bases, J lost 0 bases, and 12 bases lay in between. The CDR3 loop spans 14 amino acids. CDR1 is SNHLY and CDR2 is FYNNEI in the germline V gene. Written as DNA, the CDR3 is TGTGCCAGGACGACAGAGAGCTCTGGAAACACCATATATTTT. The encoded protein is CARTTESSGNTIYF.

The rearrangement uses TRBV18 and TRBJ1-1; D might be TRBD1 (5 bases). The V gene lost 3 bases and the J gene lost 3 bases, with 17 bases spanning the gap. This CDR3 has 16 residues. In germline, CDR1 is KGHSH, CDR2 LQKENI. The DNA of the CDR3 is TGTGCCAGCTCACCCCCTCAGACGGGGGGGTACACTGAAGCTTTCTTT. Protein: CASSPPQTGGYTEAFF.

The CDR3 bases are TGCGCCAGCAGCCAAGAGGGACTAGCGGGGGGCCGCCTGAGCTCCTACAATGAGCAGTTCTTC. Its protein product is CASSQEGLAGGRLSSYNEQFF. The rearrangement links TRBV4-3 to TRBJ2-1; 15 positions match TRBD2. The CDR3 runs to 21 residues. The V gene end was trimmed by 0 bases and the J gene end by 0 bases; junction bases not matched to a gene: 9. The germline gives CDR1 LGHNA, CDR2 YSLEER.

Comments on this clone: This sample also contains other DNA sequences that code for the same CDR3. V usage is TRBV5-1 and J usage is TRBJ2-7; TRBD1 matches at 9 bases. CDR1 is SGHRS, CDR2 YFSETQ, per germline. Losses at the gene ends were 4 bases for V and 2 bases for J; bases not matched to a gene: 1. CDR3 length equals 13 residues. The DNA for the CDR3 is TGCGCCAGCAGCAGGACAGGGGCCTACGAGCAGTACTTC. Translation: CASSRTGAYEQYF. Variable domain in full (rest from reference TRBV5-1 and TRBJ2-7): KAGVTQTPRYLIKTRGQQVTLSCSPISGHRSVSWYQQTPGQGLQFLFEYFSETQRNKGNFPGRFSGRQFSNSRSEMNVSTLELGDSALYLCASSRTGAYEQYFGPGTRLTVT.

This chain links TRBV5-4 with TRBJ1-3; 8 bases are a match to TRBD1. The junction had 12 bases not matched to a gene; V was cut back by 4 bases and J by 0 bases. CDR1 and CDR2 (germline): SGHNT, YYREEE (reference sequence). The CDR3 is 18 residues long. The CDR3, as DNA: TGTGCCAGCAGCCCCGGGACAGGACTAGGTGTCTCTGGAAACACCATATATTTT. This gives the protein CASSPGTGLGVSGNTIYF.

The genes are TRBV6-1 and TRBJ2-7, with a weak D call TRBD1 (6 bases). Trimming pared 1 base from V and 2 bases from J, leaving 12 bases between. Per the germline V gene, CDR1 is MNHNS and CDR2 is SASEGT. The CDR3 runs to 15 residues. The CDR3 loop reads CASSEGQGWAYEQYF. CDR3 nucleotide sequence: TGTGCCAGCAGTGAAGGGCAGGGGTGGGCCTACGAGCAGTACTTC.

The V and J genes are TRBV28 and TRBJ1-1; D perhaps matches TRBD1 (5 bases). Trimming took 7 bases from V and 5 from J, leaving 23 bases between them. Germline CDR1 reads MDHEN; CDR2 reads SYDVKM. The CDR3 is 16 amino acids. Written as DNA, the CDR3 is TGTGCCAGCATCCTAAGGCAGGGTGCCGGAAATACTGAAGCTTTCTTT. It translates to CASILRQGAGNTEAFF.

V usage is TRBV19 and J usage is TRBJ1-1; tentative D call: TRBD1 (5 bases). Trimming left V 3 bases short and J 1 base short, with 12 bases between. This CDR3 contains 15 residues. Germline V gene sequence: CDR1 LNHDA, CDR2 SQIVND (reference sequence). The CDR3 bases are TGTGCCAGTAGTATCGATGGGGCTACGAACACTGAAGCTTTCTTT. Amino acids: CASSIDGATNTEAFF.

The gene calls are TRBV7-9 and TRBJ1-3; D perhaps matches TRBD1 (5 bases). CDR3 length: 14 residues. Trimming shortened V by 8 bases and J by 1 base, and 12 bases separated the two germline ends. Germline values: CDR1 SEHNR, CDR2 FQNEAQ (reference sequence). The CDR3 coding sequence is TGTGCCAGCTCGACAGTGCTTTCTGGAAACACCATATATTTT. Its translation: CASSTVLSGNTIYF.

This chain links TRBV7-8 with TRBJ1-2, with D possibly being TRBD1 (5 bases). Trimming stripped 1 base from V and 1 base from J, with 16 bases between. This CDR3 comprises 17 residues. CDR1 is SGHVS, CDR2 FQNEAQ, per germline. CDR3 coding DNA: TGTGCCAGCAGCTTAGAGGGCAGGGCTTCCTTTAACTATGGCTACACCTTC. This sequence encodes CASSLEGRASFNYGYTF.

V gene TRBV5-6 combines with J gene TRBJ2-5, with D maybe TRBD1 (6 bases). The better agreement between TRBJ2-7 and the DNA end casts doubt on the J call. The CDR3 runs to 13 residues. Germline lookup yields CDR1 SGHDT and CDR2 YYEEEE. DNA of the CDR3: TGTGCCAGCAGCTGGGGACAAAACTACGAGCAGTACTTC. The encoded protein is CASSWGQNYEQYF.

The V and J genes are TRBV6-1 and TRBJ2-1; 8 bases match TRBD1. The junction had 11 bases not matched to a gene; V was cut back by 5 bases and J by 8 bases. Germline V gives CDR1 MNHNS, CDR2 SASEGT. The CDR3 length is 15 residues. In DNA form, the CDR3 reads TGTGCCAGCAGTTCCATGGGCAGGGGGCTGGATGAGCAGTTCTTC. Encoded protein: CASSSMGRGLDEQFF.

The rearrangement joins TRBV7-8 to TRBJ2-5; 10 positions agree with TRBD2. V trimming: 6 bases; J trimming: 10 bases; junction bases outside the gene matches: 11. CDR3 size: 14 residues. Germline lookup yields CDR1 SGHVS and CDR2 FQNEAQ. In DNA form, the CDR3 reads TGTGCCAGCAGGGTCGCGGCTAGCGGGGGAGGCCAGTACTTC. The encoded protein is CASRVAASGGGQYF.

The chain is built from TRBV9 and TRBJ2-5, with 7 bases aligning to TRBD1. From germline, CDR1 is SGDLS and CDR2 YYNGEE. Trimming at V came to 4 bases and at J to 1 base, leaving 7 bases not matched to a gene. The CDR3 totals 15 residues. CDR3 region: CASSSRTGPQETQYF. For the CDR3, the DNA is TGTGCCAGCAGCTCCCGGACAGGACCCCAAGAGACCCAGTACTTC.

CDR3 nucleotides: TGCGCCAGCAGCCCCCGGACTGCGGAGACCCAGTACTTC. Protein product: CASSPRTAETQYF. This chain joins TRBV4-3 and TRBJ2-5, with D perhaps TRBD2 (5 bases). Germline lookup yields CDR1 LGHNA and CDR2 YSLEER. Trimming removed 4 bases at V and 5 bases at J, with 11 bases between. CDR3 size: 13 residues.